This passage covers 11 T cell receptor beta chains from one sample sequenced in a study of circulating CD8 cells and anti-PD-1 response in melanoma. Sorting of live CD3+CD8+TCRalphabeta+ cells by PD-1 and/or TIGIT gave four subsets. Each library started from roughly 16 ng of total RNA using the QIAseq Immune Repertoire TCR panel. TCRdb redid the calling of the reads with MiXCR, one entry per CDR3 protein. Of approximately 720 distinct CDR3 sequences in the sample, around 7.9% are singletons; the top ten hold approximately 30%. This sample comprised CD8+ T cells from PBMCs, obtained at baseline or after one month of anti-PD-1 therapy (not recorded which). These receptors all come from a human donor with melanoma.

Relative to its sample, this clonotype is large (0.1 to 1%). The chain couples TRBV14 to TRBJ2-2; perhaps TRBD2 as D (5 bases). The germline V gene encodes CDR1 SGHDN and CDR2 FVKESK. Trimming stripped 0 bases from V and 1 base from J, with 15 bases between. The CDR3 is made up of 18 amino acids. This CDR3 is CASSQDSERERNTGELFF. CDR3 DNA: TGTGCCAGCAGCCAAGATAGTGAGAGGGAGCGGAACACCGGGGAGCTGTTTTTT.

The chain has TRBV10-3 and TRBJ2-5; 12 bases line up with TRBD1. The V gene's germline CDR1 is ENHRY and CDR2 SYGVKD. Germline trimming cut 3 bases from V and 5 bases from J; bases unmatched to any gene: 7. This CDR3 comprises 16 residues. The CDR3 nucleotides are TGTGCCATCAGTGAACGGGACAGGGGGCGCATGGAGACCCAGTACTTC. Its protein product is CAISERDRGRMETQYF.

By share, this clonotype counts as medium-sized. The DNA for the CDR3 is TGTGCCAGCAGCTTTAACGCAGGGGATACGCAGTATTTT. This encodes CASSFNAGDTQYF. This rearrangement joins TRBV7-2 to TRBJ2-3, with TRBD1 as a possible D gene (5 bases). Germline CDR1 and CDR2: SGHTA and FQGNSA. The V end was cut by 3 bases, the J end by 6 bases, with 10 bases between. This CDR3 has 13 residues.

By share of the sample, this clonotype is large (0.1 to 1%). The gene calls are TRBV28 and TRBJ2-7; 9 nucleotides align to TRBD1. The ends lost 3 bases at V and 6 bases at J; junction bases unmatched: 6. The CDR3 has 14 amino acids. Germline CDR1 is MDHEN and CDR2 is SYDVKM. The CDR3 DNA reads as TGTGCCAGCAGTTTCGGGACAGGGCCTCGCGAGCAGTACTTC. Residues: CASSFGTGPREQYF. The full variable domain, completed using reference TRBV28 and TRBJ2-7, is DVKVTQSSRYLVKRTGEKVFLECVQDMDHENMFWYRQDPGLGLRLIYFSYDVKMKEKGDIPEGYSVSREKKERFSLILESASTNQTSMYLCASSFGTGPREQYFGPGTRLTVT.

This clonotype was recorded a few times. This sequence may be a read error, since a much larger clone differs from it by one base. The rearrangement links TRBV19 to TRBJ1-1, with D possibly being TRBD1 (6 bases). The V end was cut by 4 bases, the J end by 1 base, with 13 bases between. Per germline, CDR1 LNHDA and CDR2 SQIVND (reference sequence). The CDR3 is made up of 15 amino acids. CDR3 sequence: CASSNLTTGNTEAFF. The DNA for the CDR3 is TGTGCCAGTAGTAACCTTACGACAGGGAACACTGAAGCTTTCTTT.

This clonotype is judged medium-sized. The chain has TRBV5-6 and TRBJ2-1; D is possibly TRBD1 or TRBD2 (5 bases each). CDR1 is SGHDT, CDR2 YYEEEE, per germline. V shed 5 bases and J shed 4 bases, with 25 bases lying between them. The CDR3 sequence is 18 residues long. CDR3 in DNA: TGTGCCAGCAGTCGTCTCATTTCCGGGACGGAGGCTTACAATGAGCAGTTCTTC. Residues: CASSRLISGTEAYNEQFF.

By sample share, this clonotype is medium-sized. This chain uses TRBV28 with TRBJ2-1; 7 bases are shared with TRBD1. This CDR3 has 14 residues. Losses at the gene ends were 2 bases for V and 8 bases for J; bases not matched to a gene: 6. CDR1 MDHEN and CDR2 SYDVKM come from the germline V gene. The CDR3 nucleotides read TGTGCCAGCAGTTTACAGGGGGAGTCAGATGAGCAGTTCTTC. This codes for CASSLQGESDEQFF.

By sample fraction, this clonotype is large (0.1 to 1%). The V gene is TRBV5-4, the J gene TRBJ2-2, with D perhaps matching TRBD1 (6 bases). Germline CDR1 and CDR2: SGHNT and YYREEE (reference sequence). Between the trimmed V and J ends, which lost 2 bases and 6 bases, there was a span of 8 bases. The CDR3 is 13 amino acids. The CDR3, as DNA: TGTGCCAGCAGCTTTCAGGGGTCCGGGGAGCTGTTTTTT. Translating it yields CASSFQGSGELFF. Based on the CDR3 plus reference TRBV5-4 and TRBJ2-2, the full variable domain is ETGVTQSPTHLIKTRGQQVTLRCSSQSGHNTVSWYQQALGQGPQFIFQYYREEENGRGNFPPRFSGLQFPNYSSELNVNALELDDSALYLCASSFQGSGELFFGEGSRLTVL.

A word on this clonotype: Sequence at one end of the junction differs from germline and may be a read error. The genes are TRBV20-1 and TRBJ2-7; a weak D match, TRBD2 (6 bases). The CDR3 contains 14 residues. CDR1 and CDR2 (germline): DFQATT, SNEGSKA (reference sequence). The CDR3 nucleotides are TGCAGTACTAGCCCCCAAAGGGATATCTACGAGCAGTACTTC. This translates into CSTSPQRDIYEQYF.

In its sample, this clonotype ranks as medium-sized. The chain links TRBV29-1 to TRBJ2-5; no clear D. The CDR3 has 10 amino acids. V shed 8 bases and J shed 3 bases, with 7 bases lying between them. Germline CDR1 and CDR2: SQVTM and ANQGSEA. The CDR3 region is CSHFEETQYF. The DNA of the CDR3 is TGCAGCCACTTCGAAGAGACCCAGTACTTC.

Notes on this clonotype: This may be a read error: a much more frequent sequence differs by one nucleotide. The chain links TRBV23-1 to TRBJ2-7; no reliable D call. TRBV23-1 is sorted into the ORF group, with uncertain function. V was pared by 4 bases and J by 3 bases, with 13 bases between. This CDR3 has 14 residues. Here the CDR3 reads CASSPQWEDYEQYF. Written as DNA, the CDR3 is TGCGCCAGCAGTCCTCAATGGGAAGACTACGAGCAGTACTTC.